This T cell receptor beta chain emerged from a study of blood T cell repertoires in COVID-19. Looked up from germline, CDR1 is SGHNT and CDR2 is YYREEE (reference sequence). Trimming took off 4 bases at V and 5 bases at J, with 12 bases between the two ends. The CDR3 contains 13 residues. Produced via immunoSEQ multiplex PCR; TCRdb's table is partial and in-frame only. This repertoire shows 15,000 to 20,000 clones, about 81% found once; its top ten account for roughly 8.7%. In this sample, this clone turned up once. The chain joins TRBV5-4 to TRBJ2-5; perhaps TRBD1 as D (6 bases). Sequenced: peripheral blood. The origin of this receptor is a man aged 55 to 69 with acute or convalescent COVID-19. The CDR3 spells CASSLGHSETQYF. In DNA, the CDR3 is TGTGCCAGCAGCCTGGGACACAGCGAGACCCAGTACTTC.